This T cell receptor beta chain emerged from a study of cytomegalovirus exposure and HLA in healthy donors. For the study at large: The same platform was used for the 90 to 150 validation repertoires as for the approximately 670 first-cohort repertoires, as reported in a later analysis.

In the case of this clone: Its matching antigen is unknown.

The study, taken as a whole, reports: High sensitivity and specificity were reportedly achieved when the classifier diagnosed cytomegalovirus status. According to the study, some 160 TCR beta chains were cytomegalovirus-associated. Usually a TCR sequence was rare, but some public TCRs were found in many donors.

The length of the CDR3 is 15 residues. The germline gives CDR1 LNHNV, CDR2 YYDKDF (reference sequence). The J segment lost 4 bases and the V segment lost 3 bases, leaving 1 base of the junction unmatched. The protocol was immunoSEQ multiplex PCR, while the TCRdb copy is restricted to in-frame clones and leaves out a portion. The sample yields about 49,000 clones, 92% seen once. Sequenced input: PBMCs. This clonotype originated in a young man in good health and CMV-seronegative. This chain uses TRBV15 with TRBJ2-2, with 11 nucleotides matching TRBD1. As DNA, the CDR3 is TGTGCCACCAGCAGGGACAGGGGGCGCACCGGGGAGCTGTTTTTT. This sequence encodes CATSRDRGRTGELFF.